This T cell receptor beta chain was captured by sequencing in a study of blood T cell repertoires in COVID-19. Study context: From T cells, B-cell-depleted T cells, or PBMCs came the material, which was cDNA or gDNA.

The CDR3 runs to 17 residues. The germline V and J ends were trimmed by 4 bases and 2 bases, with 21 bases remaining between them. Germline CDR1 reads SGHRS; CDR2 reads YFSETQ. Original methodology: From reference gene primer amplification, estimates of nucleated cell counts were derived. This table comes from immunoSEQ multiplex PCR, and its TCRdb copy is limited to in-frame clones, with some not included. The V and J calls and clone size were taken over from that table, and D and trimming were inferred from the DNA. The repertoire holds some 200,000 clones, with roughly 86% as singletons. The source is a woman aged 45-65 years with active or convalescent COVID-19. The material sequenced was peripheral blood. The chain couples TRBV5-1 to TRBJ1-1; no reliable D call. The CDR3: CASSRSPQRVTNTEAFF. CDR3 DNA sequence: TGCGCCAGCAGCCGGAGCCCACAGAGGGTTACCAACACTGAAGCTTTCTTT.